The clone carrying this TCR beta chain has only one observation. The antigen remains unidentified. This specimen belongs to a study of post-analysis software for immune sequencing data. Included in the TCR beta cDNA libraries were unique molecular identifiers. TCRdb analysed the PCR reads with MiXCR anew, one entry per CDR3 protein. The table lists approximately 730,000 distinct CDR3 sequences, about 43% of them singletons. Study-wide results and limits: Relative to controls, patients had a few TRBV segments at higher frequency, with TRBV5-6, TRBV5-1 and TRBV20-1 among these. People with multiple sclerosis had a significantly lower normalized Chao1 diversity than controls did.

V trimming: 4 bases; J trimming: 2 bases; junction bases outside the gene matches: 8. The CDR3 extends over 15 amino acids. Germline-derived CDR1 and CDR2 are PRHDT and FYEKMQ (reference sequence). The receptor was isolated from a girl under 18 with multiple sclerosis. The material sequenced was blood. The rearrangement uses TRBV13 and TRBJ2-7, with 7 bases aligning to TRBD2. The CDR3 loop reads CASSYHSGAPYEQYF. The CDR3 DNA sequence: TGTGCCAGCAGCTACCACAGCGGGGCGCCCTACGAGCAGTACTTC.